Listed here are 8 T cell receptor beta chains from one sample, sequenced in a study of T-cell memory formation after mild COVID-19. TCRdb re-derived calls from the 5' RACE reads in MiXCR, one entry per CDR3 protein. The table records roughly 300,000 distinct CDR3 sequences, roughly 13% of them present only once. The sequenced sample was PBMCs or a T cell subset sorted from them (not recorded which). The receptor source for this set is a man younger than 35 who had mild COVID-19 (a few samples of this study predate the infection). Cell type and time point are not known.

The rearrangement uses TRBV6-1 and TRBJ1-1; D may be TRBD1 (5 bases). This CDR3 has 12 residues. The germline V gene encodes CDR1 MNHNS and CDR2 SASEGT. V was cut by 8 bases and J by 2 bases, with 9 bases left in between. CDR3 residues: CASLRGNTEAFF. The CDR3 DNA reads as TGTGCCAGCCTGAGGGGCAACACTGAAGCTTTCTTT.

This clonotype was observed a few times. The genes are TRBV5-1 and TRBJ2-3; D is ambiguous. This CDR3 contains 15 residues. Trimming shortened V by 1 base and J by 0 bases, and 9 bases separated the two germline ends. Per germline, CDR1 SGHRS and CDR2 YFSETQ. CDR3 DNA: TGCGCCAGCAGCTTGTACGGCGGTAGCACAGATACGCAGTATTTT. Translation gives CASSLYGGSTDTQYF. Full variable domain (missing parts from reference TRBV5-1 and TRBJ2-3): KAGVTQTPRYLIKTRGQQVTLSCSPISGHRSVSWYQQTPGQGLQFLFEYFSETQRNKGNFPGRFSGRQFSNSRSEMNVSTLELGDSALYLCASSLYGGSTDTQYFGPGTRLTVL.

The V gene is TRBV7-9, the J gene TRBJ1-2, with 11 bases matching TRBD1. Per germline, CDR1 SEHNR and CDR2 FQNEAQ (reference sequence). Trimming cost V 5 bases and J 8 bases; bases outside gene matches: 7. This CDR3 comprises 14 residues. CDR3: CASSPGTGGYGYTF. The CDR3 nucleotides are TGTGCCAGCAGCCCCGGGACAGGGGGTTACGGCTACACCTTC.

This clonotype was seen a few times. CDR3 sequence reads: CSAPFFSGNTIYF. CDR3 coding DNA: TGCAGTGCCCCCTTCTTCTCTGGAAACACCATATATTTT. The V and J genes are TRBV20-1 and TRBJ1-3; no definite D call. V was shortened by 6 bases and J by 0 bases, with 9 bases between the two germline ends. Germline CDR1 reads DFQATT; CDR2 reads SNEGSKA (reference sequence). The CDR3 extends over 13 amino acids.

In its sample, this clonotype was seen many times. The chain uses TRBV5-1 and TRBJ1-2, with D possibly matching TRBD1 (5 bases). V lost 4 bases and J lost 7, with 11 bases in between. The CDR3 is 12 amino acids. Germline V gene data show CDR1 as SGHRS and CDR2 as YFSETQ. CDR3 in DNA: TGCGCCAGCAGCGGGGACGCCCCTGGCTACACCTTC. It specifies CASSGDAPGYTF.

This clonotype was detected only a few times. The chain recombines TRBV20-1 with TRBJ1-1, with D tentatively TRBD1 (5 bases). Germline V gene lookup returns CDR1 DFQATT and CDR2 SNEGSKA (reference sequence). The CDR3 is made up of 13 amino acids. The germline V and J ends were trimmed by 3 bases and 3 bases, with 11 bases remaining between them. CDR3 protein: CSASVGGDTEAFF. The CDR3 DNA reads TGCAGTGCTAGTGTGGGGGGGGACACTGAAGCTTTCTTT.

V is TRBV5-4 and J is TRBJ1-2; D is undetermined. V was clipped by 1 base and J by 2 bases, with 9 bases between them. The CDR3 spans 14 residues. CDR1 is SGHNT and CDR2 is YYREEE in the germline V gene (reference sequence). The CDR3 nucleotides read TGTGCCAGCAGCTTGAGTACAGACAACTATGGCTACACCTTC. This codes for CASSLSTDNYGYTF.

This sequence joins TRBV11-2 and TRBJ1-6, with 9 positions matching TRBD1. V was clipped by 6 bases and J by 8 bases; unmatched bases: 2. The CDR3 sequence is 13 residues long. Germline V gene lookup returns CDR1 SGHAT and CDR2 FQNNGV. This chain's CDR3 is CASRQGADSPLHF. The CDR3 bases are TGTGCCAGCAGACAGGGGGCGGATTCACCCCTCCACTTT.